This TCR beta chain stems from a study of Graves' ophthalmopathy and Graves' hyperthyroidism. This clonotype was detected ten times or more. The germline CDR1 and CDR2 sequences are KGHDR and SFDVKD. Trimming left V 5 bases short and J 10 bases short, with 11 bases between. The CDR3 has 13 amino acids. Amplified material comprised TCR beta CDR3 regions derived from RNA transcripts. RT-PCR with HTBI primers came first, then second-round multiplex PCR. MiXCR, run by TCRdb on the multiplex PCR reads, gives a single entry per CDR3 protein. This sample has about 220,000 distinct CDR3 sequences; under 25% occur once, and the top ten carry about 40%.

This TCR derives from a woman in her forties or fifties with Graves' ophthalmopathy. Material for sequencing was peripheral blood. V gene TRBV24-1 combines with J gene TRBJ2-6; D unresolved. The CDR3 region is CATSVGGSNVLTF. CDR3 coding DNA: TGTGCCACCAGTGTCGGTGGCTCAAACGTCCTGACTTTC.